Listed here is a single TCR beta chain. Its antigen is undetermined. Sequencing was performed with immunoSEQ multiplex PCR; in TCRdb, only in-frame clones are kept and a portion is missing. The sample lists tens of thousands of clones; 70% to 90% were seen once. CDR3 length: 15 amino acids. CDR1 is MRHNA, CDR2 SNTAGT, per germline. The V segment lost 6 bases and the J segment 4 bases; nucleotides outside the gene matches: 10. The sample originates from a study of radiotherapy plus CTLA-4 blockade in lung cancer. Study in general: In around 17% of patients, objective responses were seen; 31% had disease control.

Whole-study findings and limits: TCR clones of tumor origin grew in blood after radiotherapy plus ipilimumab.

The clonotype originates from a human donor with non-small cell lung cancer whose response to radiotherapy plus ipilimumab could not be evaluated. This sample comprised peripheral blood, obtained from a patient treated with radiotherapy plus ipilimumab. The chain employs TRBV6-4 and TRBJ2-3; 7 positions agree with TRBD2. DNA of the CDR3: TGTGCCAGCAGCCCTGGCGGGAGTAAGGCAGATACGCAGTATTTT. Protein product: CASSPGGSKADTQYF.